This is a list of T cell receptor beta chains from one sample in a study of low-dose radiotherapy and immunotherapy resistance in tumors. TCRdb used MiXCR to reprocess the reads, holding one entry per CDR3 protein. The data show tens of thousands of distinct CDR3 sequences, approximately 20% seen once. The starting material was PBMCs, obtained before treatment. The receptors were gathered from a male donor with prostate cancer. Both conserved end residues are part of each CDR3. D genes are given only for firm matches. A row's size may be missing; if present it is once, few, many or a size class.

j_gene: TRBJ2-7
v_gene: TRBV20-1
abundance: many
d_gene: TRBD2
CDR3nt: TGCAGTGCTAGAGACCCCAGCGGGAGTACCGAGCAGTACTTC
CDR3aa: CSARDPSGSTEQYF

j_gene: TRBJ1-1
v_gene: TRBV28
abundance: many
d_gene: .
CDR3nt: TGTGCCACCAAGGACGGGTCCACTGAAGCTTTCTTT
CDR3aa: CATKDGSTEAFF

j_gene: TRBJ2-7
v_gene: TRBV15
abundance: many
d_gene: TRBD1
CDR3nt: TGTGCCACCAACCGGGACAGGGCTGGCGAGCAGTACTTC
CDR3aa: CATNRDRAGEQYF

j_gene: TRBJ1-1
v_gene: TRBV24-1
abundance: .
d_gene: .
CDR3nt: TGTGCCACCAGTGTGGATGGCACTGAAGCTTTCTTT
CDR3aa: CATSVDGTEAFF

j_gene: TRBJ1-1
v_gene: TRBV19
abundance: many
d_gene: .
CDR3nt: TGTGCCAGTAGTATGAATCCGGGGGCGGACACTGAAGCTTTCTTT
CDR3aa: CASSMNPGADTEAFF

j_gene: TRBJ2-2
v_gene: TRBV6-2/TRBV6-3
abundance: many
d_gene: .
CDR3nt: TGTGCCAGCACCGAACAGGGTCTGAGCGCCGGGGAGCTGTTTTTT
CDR3aa: CASTEQGLSAGELFF

j_gene: TRBJ2-3
v_gene: TRBV7-9
abundance: many
d_gene: .
CDR3nt: TGTGCCAGCAGCTTAGACACGAGCACAGATACGCAGTATTTT
CDR3aa: CASSLDTSTDTQYF

j_gene: TRBJ1-2
v_gene: TRBV5-1
abundance: many
d_gene: TRBD1
CDR3nt: TGCGCCAGCAGCTTAGGGGACAGAAACTATGGCTACACCTTC
CDR3aa: CASSLGDRNYGYTF

j_gene: TRBJ2-4
v_gene: TRBV6-5
abundance: many
d_gene: TRBD2
CDR3nt: TGTGCCAGCAGTACGGGACTAGCGGGAGTCGCCAAAAACATTCAGTACTTC
CDR3aa: CASSTGLAGVAKNIQYF

j_gene: TRBJ2-1
v_gene: TRBV7-9
abundance: .
d_gene: TRBD2
CDR3nt: TGTGCCAGCAGTTCGAGACTAGCGGGGGGCCATCAGGACAATGAGCAGTTCTTC
CDR3aa: CASSSRLAGGHQDNEQFF

j_gene: TRBJ2-5
v_gene: TRBV6-6
abundance: many
d_gene: .
CDR3nt: TGTGCCAGCAGTCGGGGGGCACGAGAGACCCAGTACTTC
CDR3aa: CASSRGARETQYF